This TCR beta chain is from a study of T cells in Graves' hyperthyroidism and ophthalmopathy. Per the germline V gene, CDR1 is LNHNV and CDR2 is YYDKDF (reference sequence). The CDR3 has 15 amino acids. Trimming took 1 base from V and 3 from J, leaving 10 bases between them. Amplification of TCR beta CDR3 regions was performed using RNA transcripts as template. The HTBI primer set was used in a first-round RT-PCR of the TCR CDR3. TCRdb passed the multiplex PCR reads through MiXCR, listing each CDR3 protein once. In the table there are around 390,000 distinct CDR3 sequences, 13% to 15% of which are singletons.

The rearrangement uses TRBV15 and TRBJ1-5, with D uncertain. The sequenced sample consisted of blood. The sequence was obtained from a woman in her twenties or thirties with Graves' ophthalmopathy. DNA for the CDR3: TGTGCCACCAGCAGAGTCAGATTCGACAATCAGCCCCAGCATTTT. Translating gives CATSRVRFDNQPQHF.